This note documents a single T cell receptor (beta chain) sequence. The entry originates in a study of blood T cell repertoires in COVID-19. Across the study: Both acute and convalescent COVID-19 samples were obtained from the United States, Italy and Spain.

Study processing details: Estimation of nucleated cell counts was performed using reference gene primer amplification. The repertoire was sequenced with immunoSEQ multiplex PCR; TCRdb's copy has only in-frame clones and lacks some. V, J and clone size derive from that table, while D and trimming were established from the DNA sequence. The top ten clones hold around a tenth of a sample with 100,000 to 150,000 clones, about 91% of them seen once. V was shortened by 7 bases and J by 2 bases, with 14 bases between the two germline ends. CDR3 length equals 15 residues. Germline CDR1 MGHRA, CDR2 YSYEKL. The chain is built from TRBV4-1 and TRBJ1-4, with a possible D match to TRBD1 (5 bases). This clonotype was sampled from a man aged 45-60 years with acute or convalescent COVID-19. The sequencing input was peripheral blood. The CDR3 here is CASKDRAGTNEKLFF. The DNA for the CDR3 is TGCGCCAGCAAAGATAGGGCAGGGACTAATGAAAAACTGTTTTTT.